The 29 T cell receptor beta chains presented below share a single source sample, sequenced in a study of OX40 agonist ivuxolimab in advanced cancers. This table comes from immunoSEQ multiplex PCR, and its TCRdb copy is limited to in-frame clones, with some not included. Altogether 90,000 to 100,000 clones are present, about 96% being singletons, with the ten largest covering approximately 2%. The source was CD4+ or CD8+ T cells sorted from blood, collected in a trial of the OX40 agonist ivuxolimab. These receptor sequences come from an adult with an advanced solid tumor such as melanoma, head and neck, liver or kidney cancer.

This clone was observed once. The chain couples TRBV7-8 to TRBJ1-1; D not resolved. Germline V gives CDR1 SGHVS, CDR2 FQNEAQ. The CDR3 consists of 15 residues. Trimming shortened V by 4 bases and J by 0 bases, and 12 bases separated the two germline ends. For the CDR3, the DNA is TGTGCCAGCAGCTCACACGTAGGAGTGAACACTGAAGCTTTCTTT. Its translation: CASSSHVGVNTEAFF.

The V gene is TRBV27, the J gene TRBJ2-7; 7 bases map to TRBD2. V lost 2 bases and J lost 4; bases outside the gene matches: 8. CDR3 size: 15 residues. Per germline, CDR1 MNHEY and CDR2 SMNVEV (reference sequence). The CDR3 DNA is TGTGCCAGCAGTTTAAAGGGTAGTAGCGGGTACGAGCAGTACTTC. Its protein product is CASSLKGSSGYEQYF.

This chain joins TRBV15 and TRBJ1-2; 10 bases match TRBD1. The CDR3 length is 14 residues. Germline CDR1 is LNHNV and CDR2 is YYDKDF (reference sequence). The J segment lost 6 bases and the V segment lost 1 base, leaving 2 bases of the junction unmatched. The CDR3 DNA reads as TGTGCCACCAGCAGAGGACAGGGGGCAAATGGCTACACCTTC. This codes for CATSRGQGANGYTF.

This chain joins TRBV5-4 and TRBJ2-7; 12 bases are shared with TRBD2. The V and J ends lost 3 bases and 6 bases, in that order; junction bases with no gene match: 10. Germline CDR1 and CDR2: SGHNT and YYREEE (reference sequence). The CDR3 spans 16 residues. The CDR3: CASSSETSGSMGEQYF. The CDR3 DNA reads TGTGCCAGCAGCTCCGAGACTAGCGGGAGTATGGGCGAGCAGTACTTC.

The rearrangement links TRBV19 to TRBJ2-7; 10 positions agree with TRBD2. CDR3 length: 14 residues. V lost 4 bases, J lost 2 bases, and 2 bases stayed unmatched. Germline CDR1 is LNHDA and CDR2 is SQIVND (reference sequence). The CDR3 sequence is CASSTAGGPYEQYF. The DNA for the CDR3 is TGTGCCAGTAGTACAGCGGGGGGGCCCTACGAGCAGTACTTC.

The rearrangement joins TRBV7-3 to TRBJ2-7; D possibly uses TRBD1 or TRBD2 (6 bases each). V lost 5 bases, J lost 4 bases, and 15 bases lay in between. The CDR3 spans 14 residues. Germline V lookup: CDR1 SGHTA, CDR2 FQGTGA. In nucleotides, the CDR3 is TGTGCCAGCAGCCCATCATCGGGGGCTTACGAGCAGTACTTC. It is translated as CASSPSSGAYEQYF.

In DNA, the CDR3 is TGTGCCAGCAGCTTAGCAGCGGGAGAAGGAAACGAGCAGTACTTC. Protein sequence: CASSLAAGEGNEQYF. V usage is TRBV7-3 and J usage is TRBJ2-7; TRBD2 matches at 8 bases. The germline gives CDR1 SGHTA, CDR2 FQGTGA. The CDR3 runs to 15 residues. V dropped 2 bases and J dropped 5; count of bases not matched to a gene: 8.

This clone was seen once. The chain has TRBV5-1 and TRBJ2-7; 11 bases align to TRBD2. Germline V gene sequence: CDR1 SGHRS, CDR2 YFSETQ. Trimming at V came to 4 bases and at J to 3 bases, leaving 3 bases not matched to a gene. The CDR3 is made up of 14 amino acids. The CDR3 DNA is TGCGCCAGCAGCCAAGGGACTAGCGGCTACGAGCAGTACTTC. Translation: CASSQGTSGYEQYF.

This chain connects TRBV7-3 to TRBJ2-3; D is ambiguous. Trimming left V 5 bases short and J 4 bases short, with 10 bases between. Germline values: CDR1 SGHTA, CDR2 FQGTGA. This CDR3 comprises 13 residues. CDR3 sequence: CASSPIGADTQYF. The CDR3 DNA sequence: TGTGCCAGCAGCCCGATCGGAGCAGATACGCAGTATTTT.

The chain couples TRBV7-9 to TRBJ2-5, with 7 bases aligning to TRBD2. Germline assignment: CDR1 SEHNR and CDR2 FQNEAQ (reference sequence). Trimming at V came to 1 base and at J to 1 base, leaving 0 bases not matched to a gene. The CDR3 runs 14 residues. CDR3 sequence reads: CASSLGLAQETQYF. CDR3 sequence (DNA): TGTGCCAGCAGCTTAGGACTAGCCCAAGAGACCCAGTACTTC. Full variable domain (rest looked up from reference TRBV7-9 and TRBJ2-5): DTGVSQNPRHKITKRGQNVTFRCDPISEHNRLYWYRQTLGQGPEFLTYFQNEAQLEKSRLLSDRFSAERPKGSFSTLEIQRTEQGDSAMYLCASSLGLAQETQYFGPGTRLLVL.

The V call is TRBV9, the J call TRBJ2-5; no firm D call. CDR3 length: 12 amino acids. Trimming took off 0 bases at V and 5 bases at J, with 5 bases between the two ends. The germline V gene has CDR1 SGDLS and CDR2 YYNGEE. The CDR3 sequence: CASSVEGETQYF. For the CDR3, the DNA is TGTGCCAGCAGCGTAGAGGGTGAGACCCAGTACTTC.

The chain links TRBV12-5 to TRBJ2-7; 9 bases agree with TRBD1. CDR1 LGHNT and CDR2 FRNRAP come from the germline V gene. The CDR3 spans 12 residues. The V gene end was trimmed by 6 bases and the J gene end by 6 bases; junction bases not matched to a gene: 3. DNA of the CDR3: TGTGCTAGTGGCTGGACAGGGGCCGAGCAGTACTTC. Translating it yields CASGWTGAEQYF. The complete variable domain, with remaining parts taken from reference TRBV12-5 and TRBJ2-7, reads DARVTQTPRHKVTEMGQEVTMRCQPILGHNTVFWYRQTMMQGLELLAYFRNRAPLDDSGMPKDRFSAEMPDATLATLKIQPSEPRDSAVYFCASGWTGAEQYFGPGTRLTVT.

The chain uses TRBV27 and TRBJ2-1; 11 bases are a match to TRBD1. After removal of 6 bases from V and 4 bases from J, the junction contained 5 bases not matched to a gene. The CDR3 length is 15 residues. Germline loops: CDR1 MNHEY, CDR2 SMNVEV (reference sequence). The CDR3 region is CASSPGTGGYNEQFF. The CDR3 nucleotides are TGTGCCAGCAGCCCCGGGACAGGGGGATACAATGAGCAGTTCTTC.

This chain uses TRBV9 with TRBJ1-1; D unclear. V was cut by 3 bases and J by 3 bases, with 12 bases left in between. From germline, CDR1 is SGDLS and CDR2 YYNGEE. The CDR3 runs to 14 residues. CDR3 in DNA: TGTGCCAGCAGCGCCTCAGGTTTCCACACTGAAGCTTTCTTT. Translated: CASSASGFHTEAFF.

V is TRBV25-1 and J is TRBJ2-7, with 7 nucleotides matching TRBD1. Germline values: CDR1 MGHDK, CDR2 SYGVNS. J lost 3 bases, V lost 4 bases, and 3 bases had no gene match. The CDR3 spans 13 residues. CDR3 amino acids: CASSGDRVYEQYF. In nucleotides, the CDR3 is TGTGCCAGCAGTGGTGACAGGGTCTACGAGCAGTACTTC.

The genes are TRBV27 and TRBJ2-5; D gene unclear. With the DNA end fitting TRBJ2-7 better, the J assignment may be wrong. The CDR3 extends over 15 amino acids. CDR1 and CDR2 (germline): MNHEY, SMNVEV (reference sequence). The CDR3 DNA follows: TGTGCCAGCAGTTTATCGGCAGGTTCCCCTGGCGAGCAGTACTTC. Residues: CASSLSAGSPGEQYF.

This sequence joins TRBV6-5 and TRBJ1-4, with a weak D call TRBD1 (5 bases). V dropped 8 bases and J dropped 8 bases, with 18 bases sitting between them. This CDR3 is built from 14 residues. The germline CDR1 and CDR2 sequences are MNHEY and SVGAGI. In DNA, the CDR3 is TGTGCCAGCGGGGACTCATATATACGGGAAAAACTGTTTTTT. Residues: CASGDSYIREKLFF.

As to this clone: Other DNA sequences in the same sample also yield this CDR3. The chain employs TRBV19 and TRBJ2-7, with 7 positions matching TRBD1. Germline CDR1 LNHDA, CDR2 SQIVND (reference sequence). The CDR3 is made up of 14 amino acids. The trim removed 5 bases at V and 0 bases at J, leaving 4 bases unmatched. The CDR3 protein is CASSPWDSSYEQYF. The CDR3 coding sequence is TGTGCCAGTAGTCCTTGGGACAGCTCCTACGAGCAGTACTTC.

This chain connects TRBV5-5 to TRBJ2-1; 7 bases map to TRBD2. CDR3 length: 13 amino acids. V shed 1 base, J shed 6 bases, and the junction held 1 base outside the gene matches. Germline V gives CDR1 SGHKS, CDR2 YYEKEE (reference sequence). CDR3 sequence: CASSLWTSNEQFF. The CDR3 nucleotides read TGTGCCAGCAGCTTGTGGACTAGCAATGAGCAGTTCTTC.

The chain links TRBV5-6 to TRBJ2-5; 7 bases match TRBD2. The CDR3 has 17 residues. Germline CDR1 reads SGHDT; CDR2 reads YYEEEE. With 4 bases clipped from V and 2 bases from J, the junction kept 14 bases outside the gene matches. The CDR3 coding sequence is TGTGCCAGCAGCCCGTGGAAGTTGACTAGCCCTCAAGAGACCCAGTACTTC. The encoded protein is CASSPWKLTSPQETQYF. Combining the CDR3 with reference TRBV5-6 and TRBJ2-5 gives the whole variable domain DAGVTQSPTHLIKTRGQQVTLRCSPKSGHDTVSWYQQALGQGPQFIFQYYEEEERQRGNFPDRFSGHQFPNYSSELNVNALLLGDSALYLCASSPWKLTSPQETQYFGPGTRLLVL.

This chain connects TRBV11-2 to TRBJ2-5; unclear D gene. This CDR3 is 14 amino acids long. V was pared by 0 bases and J by 6 bases, with 11 bases between. In germline, CDR1 is SGHAT, CDR2 FQNNGV. The CDR3 spells CASSLELNHQTQYF. CDR3 DNA: TGTGCCAGCAGCTTAGAACTCAACCATCAGACCCAGTACTTC.

The V and J genes are TRBV5-1 and TRBJ2-7; TRBD1 aligns across 7 bases. The CDR3 sequence is 15 residues long. Germline CDR1 is SGHRS and CDR2 is YFSETQ. V gave up 4 bases and J gave up 2 bases; unmatched junction bases: 9. DNA of the CDR3: TGCGCCAGCAGCGTCCCGGACAGGAGTCCCTACGAGCAGTACTTC. This translates into CASSVPDRSPYEQYF.

This chain connects TRBV19 to TRBJ2-6, with a tentative D call TRBD1 (5 bases). The V and J ends lost 2 bases and 0 bases respectively, with 11 bases between them. In germline, CDR1 is LNHDA, CDR2 SQIVND (reference sequence). CDR3 length: 17 residues. The CDR3 loop reads CASSIRQGNSGANVLTF. The CDR3 coding sequence is TGTGCCAGTAGTATACGGCAGGGCAACTCTGGGGCCAACGTCCTGACTTTC.

The genes are TRBV19 and TRBJ1-5; a weak D match, TRBD1 (5 bases). V was shortened by 7 bases and J by 7 bases, with 14 bases between the two germline ends. Looked up from germline, CDR1 is LNHDA and CDR2 is SQIVND (reference sequence). This CDR3 contains 13 residues. CDR3 amino acids: CASTGGGPQPQHF. In nucleotides, the CDR3 is TGTGCCAGTACCGGGGGGGGACCACAGCCCCAGCATTTT.

V usage is TRBV4-2 and J usage is TRBJ2-7; D may be TRBD2 (6 bases). Trimming left V 2 bases short and J 3 bases short, with 8 bases between. Germline V gene lookup returns CDR1 LGHNA and CDR2 YNFKEQ. This CDR3 is built from 13 residues. The CDR3 reads CASSQPGLYEQYF. The CDR3 DNA follows: TGTGCCAGCAGCCAACCGGGACTCTACGAGCAGTACTTC.

This chain connects TRBV5-1 to TRBJ2-5; D gene unclear. The V gene lost 2 bases and the J gene lost 3 bases, with 23 bases spanning the gap. The CDR3 is 18 residues long. From germline, CDR1 is SGHRS and CDR2 YFSETQ. The CDR3 region is CASSFKGPAFLIEETQYF. The CDR3 bases are TGCGCCAGCAGCTTTAAGGGCCCAGCGTTCCTAATAGAAGAGACCCAGTACTTC.

The chain is built from TRBV6-6 and TRBJ2-7, with D unresolved. Trimming took 5 bases from V and 5 from J, leaving 13 bases between them. The germline gives CDR1 MNHNY, CDR2 SVGAGI (reference sequence). The CDR3 length is 13 residues. The CDR3 nucleotides are TGTGCCAGCAGTCCCTCCCGAAAGGACGAGCAGTACTTC. Translated, it gives CASSPSRKDEQYF.

This chain uses TRBV10-3 with TRBJ1-1; 7 bases fit TRBD1. The CDR3 is made up of 14 amino acids. Germline CDR1 ENHRY, CDR2 SYGVKD. After removal of 7 bases from V and 4 bases from J, the junction contained 9 bases not matched to a gene. In DNA form, the CDR3 reads TGTGCCATCACCGATACAGGGGACGCCACTGAAGCTTTCTTT. Encoded protein: CAITDTGDATEAFF.

The V and J genes are TRBV9 and TRBJ2-5; TRBD2 aligns across 8 bases. The germline CDR1 and CDR2 sequences are SGDLS and YYNGEE. Losses at the gene ends were 3 bases for V and 0 bases for J; bases not matched to a gene: 1. The CDR3 loop spans 14 amino acids. The CDR3 region has the DNA TGTGCCAGCAGCGATAGCGGGGACCAAGAGACCCAGTACTTC. Translation gives CASSDSGDQETQYF.